A selection of T cell receptor beta chains follows, all from one sample in a study of blood T cell repertoires in COVID-19. Produced via immunoSEQ multiplex PCR; TCRdb's table is partial and in-frame only. The table has about 210,000 clones, under 90% seen once. Input material: peripheral blood. These receptors came from a woman older than 75 with COVID-19, enrolled during active disease. CDR3s include the opening cysteine and the closing phenylalanine or tryptophan. Each record gives: V gene, D gene, clone size, J gene, CDR3 protein, CDR3 DNA. The D gene is left open where the match is weak. A clone size is listed for some rows: how often the clone was seen (once, few, many), or a class if it is expanded.

>TRBV7-2|NA|many|TRBJ1-4
CASSPRAQGTEKLFF
TGTGCCAGCAGCCCAAGGGCGCAGGGTACTGAAAAACTGTTTTTT
>TRBV9|NA|NA|TRBJ1-6
CASSSLQGANSPLHF
TGTGCCAGCAGCTCCCTACAGGGTGCTAATTCACCCCTCCACTTT
>TRBV7-9|TRBD2|NA|TRBJ2-3
CASSFASGARDTQYF
TGTGCCAGCAGCTTCGCTAGCGGAGCCCGGGATACGCAGTATTTT
>TRBV30|TRBD1|NA|TRBJ2-7
CAWSRQGTHLGEQYF
TGTGCCTGGAGCCGACAGGGGACACACCTGGGCGAGCAGTACTTC
>TRBV5-1|NA|NA|TRBJ2-2
CASSWSVSSNTGELFF
TGCGCCAGCAGCTGGAGTGTCAGCTCGAACACCGGGGAGCTGTTTTTT
>TRBV20-1|NA|NA|TRBJ1-1
CSTGFGTEAFF
TGCAGTACAGGGTTTGGTACTGAAGCTTTCTTT
>TRBV7-6|NA|NA|TRBJ2-2
CASSSRGSANTGELFF
TGTGCCAGCAGCTCTAGGGGGTCGGCGAACACCGGGGAGCTGTTTTTT
>TRBV25-1|TRBD1|NA|TRBJ1-6
CASSALGTGGLGAPLHF
TGTGCCAGCAGTGCTCTCGGGACAGGGGGCCTGGGGGCACCCCTCCACTTT
>TRBV6-2/TRBV6-3|TRBD1|NA|TRBJ1-5
CASSYDLGQGQDQPQHF
TGTGCCAGCAGTTACGATTTAGGACAGGGCCAGGATCAGCCCCAGCATTTT
>TRBV28|TRBD1|NA|TRBJ2-7
CASSLPGQGAYEQYF
TGTGCCAGCAGTTTACCGGGACAGGGGGCCTACGAGCAGTACTTC
>TRBV19|TRBD1|NA|TRBJ1-5
CASSIWTGDQPQHF
TGTGCCAGTAGTATTTGGACAGGGGATCAGCCCCAGCATTTT
>TRBV19|NA|once|TRBJ1-1
CASSGGSFDTEAFF
TGTGCCAGTAGTGGAGGGAGCTTCGATACTGAAGCTTTCTTT
>TRBV5-1|TRBD1|NA|TRBJ2-5
CASSKTGGQETQYF
TGCGCCAGCAGCAAGACAGGGGGGCAAGAGACCCAGTACTTC
>TRBV11-2|TRBD1|NA|TRBJ2-1
CASNEGALNEQFF
TGTGCCAGCAATGAGGGGGCTCTGAATGAGCAGTTCTTC
>TRBV10-2|TRBD1|NA|TRBJ1-2
CASDPGTGGEYGYTF
TGCGCCAGTGATCCCGGGACAGGGGGTGAATACGGCTACACCTTC
>TRBV6-1|NA|NA|TRBJ2-6
CASSEAGARSGANVLTF
TGTGCCAGCAGTGAAGCGGGGGCCCGCTCTGGGGCCAACGTCCTGACTTTC
>TRBV5-5|NA|NA|TRBJ1-5
CASSLVESGAQGQPQHF
TGTGCCAGCAGCTTGGTGGAGTCAGGGGCGCAGGGTCAGCCCCAGCATTTT
>TRBV6-5|TRBD1|NA|TRBJ2-1
CASRGTGGSLNEQFF
TGTGCCAGCAGGGGGACAGGGGGATCTCTGAATGAGCAGTTCTTC
>TRBV18|TRBD2|NA|TRBJ2-3
CASSPPGLAGGDTQYF
TGTGCCAGCTCACCACCGGGACTAGCGGGTGGAGATACGCAGTATTTT
>TRBV10-3|NA|few|TRBJ1-2
CASGYDRSYGYTF
TGTGCCTCAGGCTATGACAGGAGCTATGGCTACACCTTC
>TRBV7-9|NA|NA|TRBJ1-1
CASSLSINTEAFF
TGTGCCAGCAGCTTATCCATTAACACTGAAGCTTTCTTT
>TRBV4-3|NA|NA|TRBJ1-2
CASGMGGFNSGYTF
TGCGCCAGCGGCATGGGGGGATTTAACAGTGGCTACACCTTC
>TRBV5-1|TRBD1|NA|TRBJ1-1
CASSPTGENTEAFF
TGCGCCAGCAGCCCGACAGGGGAGAACACTGAAGCTTTCTTT
>TRBV7-2|TRBD2|few|TRBJ2-1
CASRRTSGGAYEQFF
TGTGCCAGCAGGCGTACTAGCGGGGGGGCGTATGAGCAGTTCTTC
>TRBV29-1|TRBD1|NA|TRBJ2-3
CSVAVTGGETDTQYF
TGCAGCGTTGCGGTGACAGGGGGTGAGACAGATACGCAGTATTTT
>TRBV5-1|TRBD2|NA|TRBJ2-1
CASSLALGGAPLNNEQFF
TGCGCCAGCAGCTTGGCTCTCGGGGGGGCCCCCTTGAACAATGAGCAGTTCTTC
>TRBV19|TRBD1|NA|TRBJ1-2
CASGAKGQGAAGYTF
TGTGCCAGTGGTGCCAAGGGACAGGGGGCAGCTGGCTACACCTTC
>TRBV19|NA|NA|TRBJ1-5
CASSIESIRGNQPQHF
TGTGCCAGTAGTATAGAGTCAATTCGGGGCAATCAGCCCCAGCATTTT
>TRBV7-9|TRBD1|NA|TRBJ2-1
CASSLTGGSYNEQFF
TGTGCCAGCAGCTTAACAGGGGGCTCCTACAATGAGCAGTTCTTC
>TRBV25-1|NA|NA|TRBJ2-1
CASSETRMSYNEQFF
TGTGCCAGCAGTGAAACTAGGATGTCCTACAATGAGCAGTTCTTC
>TRBV14|NA|NA|TRBJ2-3
CASSQITYTQYF
TGTGCCAGCAGCCAAATCACTTATACGCAGTATTTT
>TRBV10-3|TRBD2|NA|TRBJ2-2
CAIRTSGGAGELFF
TGTGCCATCAGGACTAGCGGGGGAGCCGGGGAGCTGTTTTTT
>TRBV2|NA|NA|TRBJ2-6
CASRAKSGANVLTF
TGTGCCAGCAGGGCAAAGTCTGGGGCCAACGTCCTGACTTTC
>TRBV7-9|NA|few|TRBJ1-6
CASSPITGSYNSPLHF
TGTGCCAGCAGCCCAATTACCGGCTCCTATAATTCACCCCTCCACTTT
>TRBV28|NA|NA|TRBJ1-1
CASSLKSSRAKAFF
TGTGCCAGCAGTTTAAAAAGCTCCAGGGCAAAGGCTTTCTTT
>TRBV6-5|TRBD2|NA|TRBJ2-1
CASSYSALAGHNEQFF
TGTGCCAGCAGTTACTCGGCCCTAGCGGGGCACAATGAGCAGTTCTTC
>TRBV30|NA|NA|TRBJ1-4
CAWRGGRDEKLFF
TGTGCCTGGAGGGGGGGGCGCGATGAAAAACTGTTTTTT
>TRBV3-1/TRBV3-2|TRBD2|NA|TRBJ2-2
CASSLAGLALPGELFF
TGTGCCAGCAGCCTCGCTGGACTAGCGCTTCCCGGGGAGCTGTTTTTT
>TRBV5-1|TRBD1|once|TRBJ1-3
CASSPGTGGLTIYF
TGCGCCAGCAGCCCCGGGACAGGGGGCCTCACCATATATTTT
>TRBV6-6|TRBD1|once|TRBJ2-5
CASGGYGTGGAETQYF
TGTGCCAGCGGGGGGTACGGGACAGGGGGCGCAGAGACCCAGTACTTC
>TRBV7-2|TRBD1|NA|TRBJ1-5
CASSWTGEQPQHF
TGTGCCAGCAGCTGGACAGGGGAACAGCCCCAGCATTTT
>TRBV7-3|NA|NA|TRBJ2-2
CASCPSAGTGELFF
TGTGCCAGCTGTCCTTCGGCGGGCACCGGGGAGCTGTTTTTT
>TRBV5-1|NA|NA|TRBJ2-3
CASSFREASSTDTQYF
TGCGCCAGCAGCTTTCGGGAAGCGTCTAGCACAGATACGCAGTATTTT
>TRBV11-1|TRBD2|NA|TRBJ2-1
CASSGRGGNHEQFF
TGTGCCAGCAGCGGGCGGGGGGGTAACCATGAGCAGTTCTTC
>TRBV7-9|TRBD2|NA|TRBJ2-2
CASSPERAGGNTGELFF
TGTGCCAGCAGCCCAGAGCGAGCGGGGGGTAACACCGGGGAGCTGTTTTTT
>TRBV30|NA|NA|TRBJ1-2
CAWTIGTRNYGYTF
TGTGCCTGGACAATAGGGACAAGGAACTATGGCTACACCTTC
>TRBV4-2|TRBD1|NA|TRBJ1-4
CASSQQASGGDNEKLFF
TGTGCCAGCAGCCAGCAGGCCTCAGGGGGTGATAATGAAAAACTGTTTTTT
>TRBV5-1|TRBD2|NA|TRBJ2-3
CASSLAASGGIADTQYF
TGCGCCAGCAGCTTGGCGGCTAGCGGGGGTATCGCAGATACGCAGTATTTT
>TRBV6-2/TRBV6-3|TRBD2|NA|TRBJ2-2
CASSYGGRVTSGGTNTGELFF
TGTGCCAGCAGTTACGGGGGCAGGGTGACTAGCGGGGGCACGAACACCGGGGAGCTGTTTTTT
>TRBV7-9|TRBD1|NA|TRBJ1-5
CASSKTGDQPQHF
TGTGCCAGCAGCAAGACAGGGGACCAGCCCCAGCATTTT
>TRBV3-1/TRBV3-2|TRBD2|NA|TRBJ2-5
CASSQPGLGPVGETQYF
TGTGCCAGCAGCCAACCGGGACTAGGCCCAGTTGGAGAGACCCAGTACTTC
>TRBV28|TRBD1|NA|TRBJ1-6
CASTPGQPNSPLHF
TGTGCCAGCACCCCGGGACAGCCTAATTCACCCCTCCACTTT
>TRBV30|NA|NA|TRBJ1-4
CAWSSTGKLFF
TGTGCCTGGAGTAGCACAGGAAAACTGTTTTTT
>TRBV6-6|TRBD1|NA|TRBJ1-5
CASSRQGAKGNQPQHF
TGTGCCAGCAGTCGACAGGGGGCGAAGGGCAATCAGCCCCAGCATTTT